The 27 T cell receptor beta chains presented below share a single source sample, sequenced in a study of CD8 T cells in ankylosing spondylitis. TCRdb analysed the 5' RACE reads with MiXCR anew, one entry per CDR3 protein. The repertoire has about 92,000 distinct CDR3 sequences, around 10% of them found once; the top ten carry approximately 4.6%. Specimen: blood, either unsorted or a sorted T cell fraction (not recorded which). Receptors originate from a male donor with ankylosing spondylitis or in good health (not recorded which).

Many counts were recorded for this clonotype. This rearrangement joins TRBV11-3 to TRBJ2-2, with D uncertain. From germline, CDR1 is SGHNT and CDR2 YENEEA. Trimming left V 3 bases short and J 1 base short, with 6 bases between. The CDR3 has 14 residues. The CDR3 loop reads CASSFPGNTGELFF. The CDR3 DNA is TGTGCCAGCAGCTTTCCGGGGAACACCGGGGAGCTGTTTTTT.

This clonotype has ten or more counts. The chain carries TRBV12-3 or TRBV12-4 and TRBJ2-5, with D tentatively TRBD1 (5 bases). Trimming took off 8 bases at V and 0 bases at J, with 10 bases between the two ends. The CDR3 length is 13 residues. The CDR3 protein is CASGETDQETQYF. DNA of the CDR3: TGTGCCAGCGGCGAGACAGACCAAGAGACCCAGTACTTC.

This chain connects TRBV7-9 to TRBJ1-1, with D tentatively TRBD1 (6 bases). With 5 bases removed from V and 5 bases from J, the gap between germline ends came to 24 bases. Germline V CDR1 and CDR2: SEHNR, FQNEAQ (reference sequence). The CDR3 contains 17 residues. CDR3 sequence: CASSTSPRLGRGTEAFF. CDR3 in DNA: TGTGCCAGCAGCACTAGTCCTCGTCTGGGGAGGGGGACTGAAGCTTTCTTT.

With regard to this clonotype: Its ends do not fully match the called genes, so a read error is possible. The chain links TRBV20-1 to TRBJ1-5; D ambiguous. The CDR3 has 17 residues. The germline CDR1 and CDR2 sequences are DFQATT and SNEGSKA (reference sequence). The CDR3 sequence is CCARDRPPARRNQPQHF. CDR3 coding DNA: TGCTGTGCTAGAGATCGCCCGCCGGCCAGGCGCAATCAGCCCCAGCATTTT.

This clonotype was picked up many times. The V call is TRBV6-2 or TRBV6-3, the J call TRBJ2-1; D gene uncertain. The ends were cut back, 2 bases at V and 8 bases at J, with 10 bases in the middle. The CDR3 has 13 amino acids. Germline CDR1 MNHEY, CDR2 SVGEGT. The CDR3: CASSYNSGDEQFF. CDR3 nucleotides: TGTGCCAGCAGTTACAACAGTGGGGATGAGCAGTTCTTC.

Ten or more counts support this clonotype. The V gene is TRBV19, the J gene TRBJ1-5; D possibly corresponds to TRBD1 (5 bases). Germline-derived CDR1 and CDR2 are LNHDA and SQIVND (reference sequence). V shed 7 bases and J shed 0 bases, with 22 bases lying between them. The CDR3 spans 18 residues. CDR3: CASTPTGARKNSNQPQHF. CDR3 in DNA: TGTGCCAGTACTCCCACCGGGGCACGCAAAAATAGCAATCAGCCCCAGCATTTT. Full variable domain (remainder filled in from reference TRBV19 and TRBJ1-5): DGGITQSPKYLFRKEGQNVTLSCEQNLNHDAMYWYRQDPGQGLRLIYYSQIVNDFQKGDIAEGYSVSREKKESFPLTVTSAQKNPTAFYLCASTPTGARKNSNQPQHFGDGTRLSIL.

The sample holds one count of this clonotype. The chain uses TRBV7-2 and TRBJ1-2, with TRBD1 identical over 7 bases. The CDR3 has 12 amino acids. The trim removed 4 bases at V and 7 bases at J, leaving 3 bases unmatched. Germline assignment: CDR1 SGHTA and CDR2 FQGNSA. CDR3 bases: TGTGCCAGCAGCTACCGGACAGGTGGCTACACCTTC. It encodes CASSYRTGGYTF.

This clonotype showed up just a few times. The J gene is TRBJ2-1, the V gene TRBV30; D not certain. Trimming shortened V by 5 bases and J by 4 bases, and 9 bases separated the two germline ends. The germline CDR1 and CDR2 sequences are GTSNPN and SVGIG (reference sequence). The CDR3 runs to 12 residues. The CDR3 sequence: CAWATHYNEQFF. DNA of the CDR3: TGTGCCTGGGCCACCCATTACAATGAGCAGTTCTTC.

This clonotype has at least ten counts. This chain connects TRBV6-1 to TRBJ2-3; D unresolved. The germline gives CDR1 MNHNS, CDR2 SASEGT. This CDR3 is 14 amino acids long. V lost 5 bases to trimming and J lost 2 bases, with 11 bases between them. This CDR3 reads CASSTGPITDTQYF. Written as DNA, the CDR3 is TGTGCCAGCAGTACGGGCCCCATCACAGATACGCAGTATTTT.

This clonotype was recorded at least ten times. The chain couples TRBV15 to TRBJ2-1, with 12 bases that match TRBD1. The trim removed 8 bases at V and 5 bases at J, leaving 7 bases unmatched. The CDR3 contains 15 residues. The germline CDR1 and CDR2 sequences are LNHNV and YYDKDF (reference sequence). CDR3 nucleotides: TGTGCCACCGGACGGGACAGGGGGCCCAACAATGAGCAGTTCTTC. Encoded protein: CATGRDRGPNNEQFF.

This clonotype was seen more than once but under ten times. The CDR3 region is CASSLTPGGPWAAFF. CDR3 sequence (DNA): TGTGCCAGCAGTTTAACCCCAGGGGGCCCCTGGGCAGCTTTCTTT. The V and J genes are TRBV12-3 or TRBV12-4 and TRBJ1-1; 8 nucleotides align to TRBD1. V was pared by 2 bases and J by 10 bases, with 12 bases of the junction left unmatched. CDR3 length: 15 residues.

This clonotype was counted at least ten times. The chain couples TRBV6-2 or TRBV6-3 to TRBJ1-1; 7 nucleotides agree with TRBD1. The CDR3 has 15 amino acids. V lost 2 bases, J lost 2 bases, and 5 bases stayed unmatched. CDR1 and CDR2 from the germline V gene are MNHEY and SVGEGT. The CDR3 DNA sequence: TGTGCCAGCAGTTACCTCGGAGGGGGCAACACTGAAGCTTTCTTT. Translation gives CASSYLGGGNTEAFF.

V is TRBV7-3 and J is TRBJ2-6, with 8 bases fitting TRBD1. V lost 5 bases to trimming and J lost 2 bases; unmatched junction nucleotides: 5. CDR1 is SGHTA and CDR2 is FQGTGA in the germline V gene. This CDR3 comprises 16 residues. DNA for the CDR3: TGTGCCAGCAGCCAAAAACAGGGGGCTGGGGCCAACGTCCTGACTTTC. Its translation is CASSQKQGAGANVLTF. Looking up the rest from reference TRBV7-3 and TRBJ2-6 gives the full variable domain: GAGVSQTPSNKVTEKGKYVELRCDPISGHTALYWYRQSLGQGPEFLIYFQGTGAADDSGLPNDRFFAVRPEGSVSTLKIQRTERGDSAVYLCASSQKQGAGANVLTFGAGSRLTVL.

This clonotype was recorded many times. This chain connects TRBV5-6 to TRBJ2-1; TRBD2 agrees at 13 bases. Looked up from germline, CDR1 is SGHDT and CDR2 is YYEEEE. This CDR3 comprises 16 residues. J was trimmed by 8 bases and V by 4 bases; bases with no gene match: 9. The CDR3: CASSRTSGGSLDEQFF. CDR3 nucleotide sequence: TGTGCCAGCAGCCGGACTAGCGGGGGTAGTCTCGATGAGCAGTTCTTC.

At least ten counts were recorded for this clonotype. The chain carries TRBV5-1 and TRBJ2-7; D not resolved. The germline V gene encodes CDR1 SGHRS and CDR2 YFSETQ. V was pared by 0 bases and J by 0 bases, with 7 bases between. CDR3 size: 14 residues. The CDR3, as DNA: TGCGCCAGCAGCTTGGAAGGCGCCTCCTACGAGCAGTACTTC. Protein product: CASSLEGASYEQYF.

As to this clonotype: This may be a read error, as it is one base from a much larger clone. The chain combines TRBV9 with TRBJ2-5, with 10 bases that match TRBD2. Trimming at V came to 6 bases and at J to 0 bases, leaving 8 bases not matched to a gene. The germline V gene has CDR1 SGDLS and CDR2 YYNGEE. CDR3 size: 16 residues. CDR3 DNA: TGTGCCAGCAACCCACTAGCGGGGAATTACCAAGAGACCCAGTACTTC. Protein: CASNPLAGNYQETQYF.

In this sample, this clonotype turned up many times. The J gene is TRBJ2-5, the V gene TRBV5-5; TRBD1 matches at 9 bases. Germline CDR1 and CDR2: SGHKS and YYEKEE (reference sequence). J was trimmed by 3 bases and V by 4 bases; bases with no gene match: 10. The CDR3 is 16 residues long. CDR3 sequence (DNA): TGTGCCAGCAGCCAGACCCCCGGGACAGGGAAAGAGACCCAGTACTTC. It is translated as CASSQTPGTGKETQYF.

In its sample, this clonotype was seen many times. This rearrangement joins TRBV11-2 to TRBJ2-2; a possible D gene is TRBD1 (6 bases). Deletions cut 6 bases from V and 2 bases from J, with 10 bases between. CDR1 SGHAT and CDR2 FQNNGV come from the germline V gene. The CDR3 totals 14 residues. Here the CDR3 reads CASSPGHNTGELFF. CDR3 bases: TGTGCCAGCAGTCCGGGACACAACACCGGGGAGCTGTTTTTT.

This chain uses TRBV6-1 with TRBJ2-7; tentative D call: TRBD1 (6 bases). V gave up 7 bases and J gave up 4 bases, with 17 bases separating them. Germline V CDR1 and CDR2: MNHNS, SASEGT. The CDR3 length is 14 residues. CDR3 amino acids: CASKGETGQYEQYF. CDR3 in DNA: TGTGCCAGCAAAGGGGAAACAGGACAGTACGAGCAGTACTTC.

The rearrangement links TRBV7-2 to TRBJ2-7, with 7 bases aligning to TRBD2. CDR3 length equals 15 residues. Germline-derived CDR1 and CDR2 are SGHTA and FQGNSA. After removal of 6 bases from V and 4 bases from J, the junction contained 12 bases not matched to a gene. In DNA form, the CDR3 reads TGTGCCAGCAGTTTGAGACTCCCGGGGGGTTACGAGCAGTACTTC. This encodes CASSLRLPGGYEQYF.

Notes on this clonotype: A read error may explain this, as a much larger clone is one base away. The chain is built from TRBV6-2 or TRBV6-3 and TRBJ2-7; perhaps TRBD1 as D (6 bases). This CDR3 is 13 amino acids long. The V gene's germline CDR1 is MNHEY and CDR2 SVGEGT. DNA of the CDR3: TGTGCCGGCAGTAACAGGGTTAACTACGAGCAGTACTTC. Its protein product is CAGSNRVNYEQYF.

In this sample, this clonotype turned up a few times. The J gene is TRBJ2-6, the V gene TRBV28; D possibly uses TRBD1 or TRBD2 (5 bases each). The length of the CDR3 is 16 residues. Germline V lookup: CDR1 MDHEN, CDR2 SYDVKM. V gave up 4 bases and J gave up 4 bases, with 14 bases separating them. The CDR3 loop is CASSSPGARGANVLTF. CDR3 bases: TGTGCCAGCAGTTCCCCCGGGGCTAGGGGGGCCAACGTCCTGACTTTC. The whole variable domain, filled in from reference TRBV28 and TRBJ2-6, reads DVKVTQSSRYLVKRTGEKVFLECVQDMDHENMFWYRQDPGLGLRLIYFSYDVKMKEKGDIPEGYSVSREKKERFSLILESASTNQTSMYLCASSSPGARGANVLTFGAGSRLTVL.

Many counts were recorded for this clonotype. The rearrangement joins TRBV5-6 to TRBJ2-7, with 9 bases that match TRBD1. With 6 bases clipped from V and 2 bases from J, the junction kept 6 bases outside the gene matches. The CDR3 totals 14 residues. Germline values: CDR1 SGHDT, CDR2 YYEEEE. The DNA of the CDR3 is TGTGCCAGCAACTCCGGGACAGGGACCTACGAGCAGTACTTC. Translated, it gives CASNSGTGTYEQYF.

This clonotype was counted many times. The chain joins TRBV20-1 to TRBJ2-1; D might be TRBD1 (5 bases). The ends were cut back, 5 bases at V and 7 bases at J, with 12 bases in the middle. Germline values: CDR1 DFQATT, CDR2 SNEGSKA (reference sequence). The CDR3 covers 12 residues. The CDR3 spells CSAFQGWNEQFF. Here the CDR3 DNA reads TGCAGTGCTTTTCAGGGATGGAATGAGCAGTTCTTC.

At least ten counts were recorded for this clonotype. The chain is built from TRBV20-1 and TRBJ1-5; tentatively, D is TRBD1 (5 bases). The V and J ends lost 6 bases and 3 bases respectively, with 9 bases between them. CDR1 is DFQATT, CDR2 SNEGSKA, per germline (reference sequence). The CDR3 contains 12 residues. This chain's CDR3 is CSARQSNQPQHF. For the CDR3, the DNA is TGCAGTGCCCGACAGTCCAATCAGCCCCAGCATTTT.

The DNA for the CDR3 is TGTGCCAGCAGCTCCGTCCTAGGGGGGCGGAATGGCTACACCTTC. Amino acids: CASSSVLGGRNGYTF. The chain couples TRBV7-8 to TRBJ1-2; perhaps TRBD1 as D (6 bases). Germline V CDR1 and CDR2: SGHVS, FQNEAQ. This CDR3 is built from 15 residues. V dropped 4 bases and J dropped 6 bases, with 18 bases sitting between them.

In this sample, this clonotype turned up many times. The rearrangement joins TRBV7-1 to TRBJ2-2, with 10 bases lining up with TRBD2. TRBV7-1 is flagged as an ORF with uncertain function. Trimming cost V 5 bases and J 0 bases; bases outside gene matches: 3. This CDR3 spans 16 amino acids. CDR3 residues: CASSASGGANTGELFF. DNA for the CDR3: TGTGCCAGCAGCGCCAGCGGGGGGGCGAACACCGGGGAGCTGTTTTTT.